The rows below give T cell receptor beta chains drawn from one sample of a study of blood T cell repertoires in COVID-19. Clones were sequenced by immunoSEQ multiplex PCR, and TCRdb holds only the in-frame ones, with some missing. The sample carries about 440,000 clones, roughly 85% recorded once. The sequencing sample was made of PBMCs or T cells enriched from blood (not recorded which). The source is a woman between 18 and 29 years old with acute COVID-19. The CDR3 runs from the conserved cysteine through the conserved F or W. D genes are given only for firm matches. Expanded clones are given a class, and other clones once, few, many or no size at all.

>TRBD2|TRBJ2-3|.|TRBV20-1
TGCAGTGCTAGTCCTAGCGGGGGATCAGATACGCAGTATTTT
CSASPSGGSDTQYF
>.|TRBJ2-6|.|TRBV15
TGTGCCACCAGCATCTTCCCCCCCGACAGCTCTGGGGCCAACGTCCTGACTTTC
CATSIFPPDSSGANVLTF
>TRBD2|TRBJ2-7|.|TRBV4-1
TGCGCCAGCAGCCCAACTAGCGGGAGTACCTACGAGCAGTACTTC
CASSPTSGSTYEQYF
>TRBD1|TRBJ2-3|.|TRBV12-3/TRBV12-4
TGTGCCAGCAGAGGGACAGTGGGCGGTACGCAGTATTTT
CASRGTVGGTQYF
>TRBD2|TRBJ2-1|few|TRBV15
TGTGCCACCAGCAGTGAAGCGGGAGGAGACAATGAGCAGTTCTTC
CATSSEAGGDNEQFF
>TRBD1|TRBJ2-7|once|TRBV7-8
TGTGCCAGCAGCTTAGGTGCAGGGGGATCCTACGAGCAGTACTTC
CASSLGAGGSYEQYF
>.|TRBJ1-1|once|TRBV7-9
TGTGCCAGCACCTTTCAGATCATCATGAACACTGAAGCTTTCTTT
CASTFQIIMNTEAFF
>.|TRBJ2-7|once|TRBV11-2
TGTGCCAGCAGCTCATACGGGGGGCCGGCCTACGAGCAGTACTTC
CASSSYGGPAYEQYF
>TRBD2|TRBJ2-3|.|TRBV10-3
TGTGCCATCAGCAGACTAGCGGGGGACACAGATACGCAGTATTTT
CAISRLAGDTDTQYF
>.|TRBJ1-4|.|TRBV5-4
TGTGCCAGCAGCTCTAGAAGTACTAATGAAAAACTGTTTTTT
CASSSRSTNEKLFF
>.|TRBJ1-2|.|TRBV24-1
TGTGCCACCAGTGACAGTCTAGGGGATGGCTACACCTTC
CATSDSLGDGYTF
>.|TRBJ2-2|once|TRBV7-6
TGTGCCAGCAGCTTAGCTTGGGACTCCACCGGGGAGCTGTTTTTT
CASSLAWDSTGELFF
>.|TRBJ2-5|.|TRBV5-1
TGCGCCAGCAGCACCGACAAGCCTCAAGAGACCCAGTACTTC
CASSTDKPQETQYF
>TRBD1|TRBJ1-1|.|TRBV3-1/TRBV3-2
TGTGCCAGCAGCCCCCCCCTCAGGGGGAGACGGAACACTGAAGCTTTCTTT
CASSPPLRGRRNTEAFF
>.|TRBJ2-7|.|TRBV11-2
TGTGCCAGCAGCTTAGGTGGACTGGTATACGAGCAGTACTTC
CASSLGGLVYEQYF
>.|TRBJ1-1|.|TRBV11-2
TGTGCCAGCATCCGACAGGCAAACACTGAAGCTTTCTTT
CASIRQANTEAFF
>TRBD2|TRBJ2-7|.|TRBV11-2
TGTGCCAGCAGCTTAGATCTGTGGGAGGGATCGTACTCCTACGAGCAGTACTTC
CASSLDLWEGSYSYEQYF
>TRBD2|TRBJ2-1|.|TRBV10-2
TGCGCCAGCCGGACTAGCGGGAGTCTGGATGAGCAGTTCTTC
CASRTSGSLDEQFF
>.|TRBJ2-1|few|TRBV5-4
TGTGCCAGCAGCTCCCCTGTCTACAATGAGCAGTTCTTC
CASSSPVYNEQFF
>.|TRBJ2-2|few|TRBV30
TGTGCCTGGGGCCCAGTCACCGGGGAGCTGTTTTTT
CAWGPVTGELFF
>.|TRBJ1-6|.|TRBV5-1
TGCGCCAGCAAGGCGACAGGCAGAAATTCACCCCTCCACTTT
CASKATGRNSPLHF
>.|TRBJ1-6|.|TRBV28
TGTGCCAGCAGACCGGGGGATAGGAGTCTAGGGGCCCTCCACTTT
CASRPGDRSLGALHF
>TRBD2|TRBJ2-1|.|TRBV6-1
TGTGCCAGCAGTAAAGCGGGAGGGCCTTACAATGAGCAGTTCTTC
CASSKAGGPYNEQFF
>TRBD1|TRBJ1-5|.|TRBV27
TGTGCCAGCAGTCCGCCACGACAGGGAGTGTATCAGCCCCAGCATTTT
CASSPPRQGVYQPQHF
>TRBD2|TRBJ2-5|.|TRBV30
TGTGCCTGGAGGTCGGCGGGAGGAGAGACCCAGTACTTC
CAWRSAGGETQYF
>TRBD1|TRBJ2-7|.|TRBV19
TGTGCCAGTTGTCCCCGACAGGGGGAAGGATACGAGCAGTACTTC
CASCPRQGEGYEQYF
>TRBD1|TRBJ1-2|once|TRBV28
TGTGCCAGCAGAACCCGGACAGGAGGTTATGGCTACACCTTC
CASRTRTGGYGYTF
>TRBD1|TRBJ1-2|.|TRBV10-3
TGTGCCATCAGTGACTCAGGGGGAAACTATGGCTACACCTTC
CAISDSGGNYGYTF
>.|TRBJ1-1|.|TRBV25-1
TGTGCCAGCAGTGAATATGTGGGGCGGAACACTGAAGCTTTCTTT
CASSEYVGRNTEAFF
>.|TRBJ2-7|few|TRBV18
TGTGCCAGCTCACGAGACAGCTACGAGCAGTACTTC
CASSRDSYEQYF
>TRBD2|TRBJ2-7|.|TRBV3-1/TRBV3-2
TGTGCCAGCAGCGTAGCGGGGCACTCCTACGAGCAGTACTTC
CASSVAGHSYEQYF
>TRBD1|TRBJ2-1|once|TRBV7-8
TGTGCCAGCAGTGGGACAGGGTACAATGAGCAGTTCTTC
CASSGTGYNEQFF
>.|TRBJ2-1|.|TRBV5-1
TGCGCCAGCAGCTTTAGGCAGGGCTACAATGAGCAGTTCTTC
CASSFRQGYNEQFF
>TRBD1|TRBJ2-7|.|TRBV27
TGTGCCAGCAGTTTATGGGCCCAGGGGGTAGGTTACGAGCAGTACTTC
CASSLWAQGVGYEQYF
>.|TRBJ1-6|.|TRBV4-3
TGCGCCAGCAGCCAAGAGGGGAGGGTTTCACCCCTCCACTTT
CASSQEGRVSPLHF
>.|TRBJ2-1|.|TRBV19
TGTGCCAGTAGTATTTTGAGCGGGAGAGGGGGCGATGAGCAGTTCTTC
CASSILSGRGGDEQFF
>.|TRBJ2-7|.|TRBV27
TGTGCCAGCAGTTCTAGGGGGACGGTCGAGCAGTACTTC
CASSSRGTVEQYF
>TRBD1|TRBJ1-4|once|TRBV28
TGTGCCAGCAGTTTAAGGGGACAGGAAAAACTGTTTTTT
CASSLRGQEKLFF
>TRBD1|TRBJ2-4|.|TRBV9
TGTGCCAGCAGCGTAGAATCAGGGGGCAAAAACATTCAGTACTTC
CASSVESGGKNIQYF
>.|TRBJ2-7|.|TRBV3-1/TRBV3-2
TGTGCCAGCAGCCAAGGGAGGGGTCGGGAGCAGTACTTC
CASSQGRGREQYF
>TRBD1|TRBJ2-7|.|TRBV7-2
TGTGCCAGCAGTACGGGACAGGGGAGGACCTACGAGCAGTACTTC
CASSTGQGRTYEQYF
>.|TRBJ1-1|.|TRBV6-5
TGTGCCACACGCCGTCGGGGGGACACTGAAGCTTTCTTT
CATRRRGDTEAFF
>TRBD2|TRBJ2-6|.|TRBV30
TGTGCCTGGAGTGGGCTAGCGGAGTCTGGGGCCAACGTCCTGACTTTC
CAWSGLAESGANVLTF
>TRBD2|TRBJ2-5|.|TRBV5-6
TGTGCCAGCAGCCCTGACGGGAGGAAGACCCAGTACTTC
CASSPDGRKTQYF
>.|TRBJ1-2|.|TRBV27
TGTGCCAGCAGTTTTGCGGGAAAGGGTGGCTACACCTTC
CASSFAGKGGYTF
>.|TRBJ1-4|.|TRBV27
TGTGCCAGCAGTTTAGGAGGGAGCCCCCAGGAAAAACTGTTTTTT
CASSLGGSPQEKLFF
>.|TRBJ1-2|.|TRBV19
TGTGCCAGCCGGACTACTAGGGGGGGAGGTGGCTACACCTTC
CASRTTRGGGGYTF
>.|TRBJ2-4|.|TRBV2
TGTGCCAGCCATCAGGTCGGGGTTGACATTCAGTACTTC
CASHQVGVDIQYF
>TRBD1|TRBJ1-4|.|TRBV23-1
TGCGCCAGCAGTCAATCTCCCCGGGACAGAAATGAAAAACTGTTTTTT
CASSQSPRDRNEKLFF
>TRBD1|TRBJ1-2|.|TRBV6-5
TGTGCCAGCAAAGCGACAGGGGCCAACTATGGCTACACCTTC
CASKATGANYGYTF
>TRBD2|TRBJ2-3|.|TRBV19
TGTGCCAGTAGTATAGGGCTAGCGGGAGATACGCAGTATTTT
CASSIGLAGDTQYF
>TRBD1|TRBJ2-2|.|TRBV7-8
TGTGCCAGCACCCTCTCGTGGACAGGGGAAGGCGGGGAGCTGTTTTTT
CASTLSWTGEGGELFF
>.|TRBJ1-2|.|TRBV18
TGTGCCAGCTCACTAGGCCGGGGAGAATATGGCTACACCTTC
CASSLGRGEYGYTF
>.|TRBJ2-5|.|TRBV7-8
TGTGCCAGCAGCGCGCGGACAACCCCCTGGGAGACCCAGTACTTC
CASSARTTPWETQYF
>TRBD2|TRBJ2-7|.|TRBV5-6
TGTGCCAGCAGATCGGGCGGGAGACACTACGAGCAGTACTTC
CASRSGGRHYEQYF